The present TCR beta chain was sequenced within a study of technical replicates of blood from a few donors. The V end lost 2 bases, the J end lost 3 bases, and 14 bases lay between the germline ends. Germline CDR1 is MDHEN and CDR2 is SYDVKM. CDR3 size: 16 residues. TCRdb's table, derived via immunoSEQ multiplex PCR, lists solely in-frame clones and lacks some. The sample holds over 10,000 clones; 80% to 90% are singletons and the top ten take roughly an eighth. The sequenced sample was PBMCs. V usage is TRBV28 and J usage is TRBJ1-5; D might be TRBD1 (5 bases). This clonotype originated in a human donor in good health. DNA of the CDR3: TGTGCCAGCAGTTTAAGGGGCGCCTCCGCCAATCAGCCCCAGCATTTT. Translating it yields CASSLRGASANQPQHF.